The rows below give T cell receptor beta chains drawn from one sample of a study of blood T cells in healthy people across ages. TCRdb reprocessed the 5' RACE reads via MiXCR and lists one record per CDR3 protein. In the table there are about 1.4 million distinct CDR3 sequences, 59% of which are singletons. Input material: blood. These receptor sequences come from a man aged 18 to 29 in good health. Both conserved end residues are part of each CDR3. Fields, in order: D gene, V gene, clone size, J gene, CDR3 DNA, CDR3 protein. A D gene is named only where the DNA matches it firmly. For some rows the clone size is stated as once, few or many, or as a class when expanded; others skip it.

D: NA; V: TRBV20-1; size: NA; J: TRBJ2-1; DNA: TGCAGTGCTACCAACCGTAGGGCCTACAATGAGCAGTTCTTC; CDR3: CSATNRRAYNEQFF
D: NA; V: TRBV4-2; size: NA; J: TRBJ1-2; DNA: TGTGCCAGCAGCCAAGAATCCGGGACGCCGGTAGATAACGATGGCTACACCTTC; CDR3: CASSQESGTPVDNDGYTF
D: TRBD2; V: TRBV11-2; size: NA; J: TRBJ2-5; DNA: TGTGCCAGCAGCCTCCGACTAGCCATATTTGGGAATGAGCAGTACTTC; CDR3: CASSLRLAIFGNEQYF
D: TRBD1; V: TRBV19; size: NA; J: TRBJ2-7; DNA: TGTGCCAGTAACCTTGGGACAGGGGGCACCTACGAGCAGTACTTC; CDR3: CASNLGTGGTYEQYF
D: NA; V: TRBV18; size: NA; J: TRBJ2-3; DNA: TGTGCCAGCTCACCCGAAGCTGGGCGGAGCACAGATACGCAGTATTTT; CDR3: CASSPEAGRSTDTQYF
D: TRBD2; V: TRBV5-1; size: NA; J: TRBJ2-3; DNA: TGCGCCAGCAGCTTGGAGTCGGGAGGGCCTCCAGATACGCAGTATTTT; CDR3: CASSLESGGPPDTQYF
D: TRBD2; V: TRBV20-1; size: NA; J: TRBJ2-7; DNA: TGCAGTGCTCACGGGGGGGCCTTAGACGAGCAGTACTTC; CDR3: CSAHGGALDEQYF
D: NA; V: TRBV12-3/TRBV12-4; size: NA; J: TRBJ2-7; DNA: TGTGCCAGCAGTTTAGGCGCGGGGACGGGCTCCTACGAGCAGTACTTC; CDR3: CASSLGAGTGSYEQYF
D: NA; V: TRBV29-1; size: few; J: TRBJ2-5; DNA: TGCAGCGTTGGCGGGACGGACAATGGGGAGACCCAGTACTTC; CDR3: CSVGGTDNGETQYF
D: TRBD2; V: TRBV6-5; size: NA; J: TRBJ2-2; DNA: TGTGCCAGCAGTGAGGCGGGGGGGCGGACCGGGGAGCTGTTTTTT; CDR3: CASSEAGGRTGELFF
D: NA; V: TRBV11-2; size: NA; J: TRBJ2-1; DNA: TGTGCCAGCAGCTTAGGGGTTAACTACAATGAGCAGTTCTTC; CDR3: CASSLGVNYNEQFF
D: NA; V: TRBV28; size: few; J: TRBJ2-7; DNA: TGTGCCAGCAGTTTCACCTTTTCGGGCGAGCAGTACTTC; CDR3: CASSFTFSGEQYF
D: NA; V: TRBV14; size: NA; J: TRBJ1-2; DNA: TGTGCCAGCAGCCCCAGACAGGACCATGGCTACACCTTC; CDR3: CASSPRQDHGYTF
D: NA; V: TRBV5-5; size: NA; J: TRBJ2-5; DNA: TGTGCCAGCAGCTTCGGAGCGGGCTCCTACAATGAGCAGTACTTC; CDR3: CASSFGAGSYNEQYF
D: NA; V: TRBV24-1; size: NA; J: TRBJ2-1; DNA: TGTGCCACCAGTGATACGGGAGCTCAGTTCTTC; CDR3: CATSDTGAQFF
D: TRBD1; V: TRBV27; size: NA; J: TRBJ1-2; DNA: TGTGCCAGCACCCCCGGGACAGGGGCCGATGGCTACACCTTC; CDR3: CASTPGTGADGYTF
D: TRBD1; V: TRBV29-1; size: NA; J: TRBJ1-5; DNA: TGCAGCGTTATACAGGGGGGTGGAAATCAGCCCCAGCATTTT; CDR3: CSVIQGGGNQPQHF
D: NA; V: TRBV15; size: NA; J: TRBJ2-3; DNA: TGTGCCACCAGCGATGGTGTAAGCACAGATACGCAGTATTTT; CDR3: CATSDGVSTDTQYF
D: NA; V: TRBV7-9; size: NA; J: TRBJ2-1; DNA: TGTGCCAGCAGCTTAGTCGGTCAGAACTCGTTGTATGAGCAGTTCTTC; CDR3: CASSLVGQNSLYEQFF
D: NA; V: TRBV12-3/TRBV12-4; size: few; J: TRBJ1-2; DNA: TGTGCCAGCAGTTTACGCAGGGAGGGTGGCTACACCTTC; CDR3: CASSLRREGGYTF
D: TRBD1; V: TRBV10-3; size: few; J: TRBJ1-2; DNA: TGTGCCATCAGTGCGCACCCACAGGGGGCTGGTTATGGCTACACCTTC; CDR3: CAISAHPQGAGYGYTF
D: NA; V: TRBV29-1; size: NA; J: TRBJ2-3; DNA: TGCAGCGGCTCGGGTGGCACAGATACGCAGTATTTT; CDR3: CSGSGGTDTQYF
D: NA; V: TRBV29-1; size: NA; J: TRBJ1-1; DNA: TGCAGCGTGGCAAAACTAACAGAGAACACTGAAGCTTTCTTT; CDR3: CSVAKLTENTEAFF
D: NA; V: TRBV4-2; size: NA; J: TRBJ2-5; DNA: TGTGCCAGCAGCCAAGATTCTGGCAGAGGGCAGTACTTC; CDR3: CASSQDSGRGQYF
D: TRBD1; V: TRBV4-2; size: NA; J: TRBJ1-4; DNA: TGTGCCAGCAGCCAAGGGGACAGGACTAATGAAAAACTGTTTTTT; CDR3: CASSQGDRTNEKLFF
D: TRBD1; V: TRBV20-1; size: NA; J: TRBJ2-7; DNA: TGCAGTGCTCATCGGACAGGTCTCTACGAGCAGTACTTC; CDR3: CSAHRTGLYEQYF
D: TRBD1; V: TRBV20-1; size: few; J: TRBJ1-6; DNA: TGCAGTGCTAGAGATACAAGACAGGGGAATTCACCCCTCCACTTT; CDR3: CSARDTRQGNSPLHF
D: NA; V: TRBV9; size: once; J: TRBJ2-3; DNA: TGTGCCAGCAGCGTAGAGAGCAGAATGCAGTATTTT; CDR3: CASSVESRMQYF
D: TRBD2; V: TRBV11-2; size: NA; J: TRBJ2-3; DNA: TGTGCCAGCAGCTTTGAGGGAGGGGTGGATACGCAGTATTTT; CDR3: CASSFEGGVDTQYF
D: TRBD1; V: TRBV29-1; size: NA; J: TRBJ2-5; DNA: TGCAGCGTTGAAACAGGGGGGCAAGAGACCCAGTACTTC; CDR3: CSVETGGQETQYF
D: NA; V: TRBV7-9; size: NA; J: TRBJ2-1; DNA: TGTGCCAGCAGCTCTAGCACCTCAGAGGGGTCCTACAATGAGCAGTTCTTC; CDR3: CASSSSTSEGSYNEQFF
D: TRBD2; V: TRBV12-5; size: NA; J: TRBJ2-5; DNA: TGTGCTAGTGGTACTGGGGGGTTAGCGGGAGCGCAAGAGACCCAGTACTTC; CDR3: CASGTGGLAGAQETQYF
D: TRBD1; V: TRBV3-1; size: NA; J: TRBJ1-4; DNA: TGTGCCAGCAGCCAAGAAGGGGGCGCCGGTGAAAAACTGTTTTTT; CDR3: CASSQEGGAGEKLFF